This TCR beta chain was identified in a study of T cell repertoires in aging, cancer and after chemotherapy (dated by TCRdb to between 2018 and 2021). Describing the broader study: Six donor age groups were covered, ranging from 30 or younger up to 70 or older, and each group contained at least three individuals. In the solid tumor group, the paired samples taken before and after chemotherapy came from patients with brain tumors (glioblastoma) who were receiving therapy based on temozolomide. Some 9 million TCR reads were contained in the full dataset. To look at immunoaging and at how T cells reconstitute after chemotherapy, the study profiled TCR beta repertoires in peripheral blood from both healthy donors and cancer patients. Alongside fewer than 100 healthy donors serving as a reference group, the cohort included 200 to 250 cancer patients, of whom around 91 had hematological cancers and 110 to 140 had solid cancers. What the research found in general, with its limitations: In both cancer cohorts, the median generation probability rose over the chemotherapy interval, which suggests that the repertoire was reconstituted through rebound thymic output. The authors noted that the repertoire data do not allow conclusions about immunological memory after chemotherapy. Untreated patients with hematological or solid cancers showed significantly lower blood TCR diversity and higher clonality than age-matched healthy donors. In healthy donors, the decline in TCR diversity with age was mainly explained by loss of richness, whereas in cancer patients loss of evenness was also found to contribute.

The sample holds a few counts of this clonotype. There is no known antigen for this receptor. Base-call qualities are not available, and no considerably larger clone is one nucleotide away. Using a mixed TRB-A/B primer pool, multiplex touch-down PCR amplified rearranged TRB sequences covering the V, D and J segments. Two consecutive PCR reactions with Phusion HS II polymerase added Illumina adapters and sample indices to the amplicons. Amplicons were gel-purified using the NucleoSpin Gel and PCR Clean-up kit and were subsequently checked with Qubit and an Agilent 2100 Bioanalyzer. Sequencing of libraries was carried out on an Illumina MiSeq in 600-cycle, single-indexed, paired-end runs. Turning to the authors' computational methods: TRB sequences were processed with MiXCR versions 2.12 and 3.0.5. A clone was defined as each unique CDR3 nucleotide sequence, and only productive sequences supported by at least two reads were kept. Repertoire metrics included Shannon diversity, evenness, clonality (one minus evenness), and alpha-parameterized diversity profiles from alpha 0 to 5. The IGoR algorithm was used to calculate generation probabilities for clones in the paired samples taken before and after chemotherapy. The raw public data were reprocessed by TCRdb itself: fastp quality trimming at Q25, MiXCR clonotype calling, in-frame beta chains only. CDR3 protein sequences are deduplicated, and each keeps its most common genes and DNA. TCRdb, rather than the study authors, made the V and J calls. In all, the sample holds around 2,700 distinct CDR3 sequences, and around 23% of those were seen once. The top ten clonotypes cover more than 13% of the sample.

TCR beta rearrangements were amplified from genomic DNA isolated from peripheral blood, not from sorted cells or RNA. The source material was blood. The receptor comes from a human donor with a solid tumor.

The CDR3 loop reads CASSSGQPLDTYEQYF. The DNA reads as follows: TGTGCCAGCAGTTCGGGACAACCCCTCGATACCTACGAGCAGTACTTC. The sequence links TRBV28 to TRBJ2-7, and possibly TRBD1, on 6 matching bases. CDR1 MDHEN and CDR2 SYDVKM were looked up in the germline V gene. CDR3 length: 16 amino acids, cysteine to phenylalanine. The kept DNA is CDR3 alone, 48 bases in frame from the first base. Between the V and J ends, shortened by 4 bases and 2 bases respectively, the junction contains 18 bases.